Listed below are T cell receptor beta chains from one sample, sequenced in a study of cytomegalovirus exposure and HLA in healthy donors. Clones were sequenced by immunoSEQ multiplex PCR, and TCRdb holds only the in-frame ones, with some missing. The data contain around 130,000 clones, around four fifths of them singletons. The specimen sequenced was PBMCs. The source of these receptors is a woman aged 35 to 49 in good health and CMV-seropositive. The CDR3 runs from the conserved cysteine through the conserved F or W. D genes are given only for firm matches. Clone sizes are given selectively: once, few, many, or a class where the clone is expanded.

clone size: -; J gene: TRBJ2-7; V gene: TRBV4-1; D gene: -; CDR3 protein: CASSQDQGSLARGNEQYF; CDR3 DNA: TGCGCCAGCAGCCAAGACCAGGGTAGCCTCGCTAGAGGAAACGAGCAGTACTTC
clone size: -; J gene: TRBJ2-5; V gene: TRBV5-8; D gene: -; CDR3 protein: CASSLYPGRQETQYF; CDR3 DNA: TGTGCCAGCAGCCTATACCCGGGAAGACAAGAGACCCAGTACTTC
clone size: -; J gene: TRBJ2-7; V gene: TRBV7-9; D gene: -; CDR3 protein: CASSAGPAVSYEQYF; CDR3 DNA: TGTGCCAGCAGCGCGGGGCCCGCAGTCTCCTACGAGCAGTACTTC
clone size: -; J gene: TRBJ1-5; V gene: TRBV7-2; D gene: -; CDR3 protein: CASSPDSGNQPQHF; CDR3 DNA: TGTGCCAGCAGCCCGGACAGTGGTAATCAGCCCCAGCATTTT
clone size: few; J gene: TRBJ1-4; V gene: TRBV19; D gene: TRBD1; CDR3 protein: CASSIRKGAEEKLFF; CDR3 DNA: TGTGCCAGTAGTATTCGTAAGGGGGCTGAGGAAAAACTGTTTTTT
clone size: once; J gene: TRBJ1-1; V gene: TRBV28; D gene: -; CDR3 protein: CASSTFTEAFF; CDR3 DNA: TGTGCCAGCAGCACTTTCACTGAAGCTTTCTTT
clone size: -; J gene: TRBJ2-7; V gene: TRBV4-1; D gene: TRBD2; CDR3 protein: CASSPGGTTYEQYF; CDR3 DNA: TGTGCCAGCAGCCCGGGGGGGACTACCTACGAGCAGTACTTC
clone size: -; J gene: TRBJ1-2; V gene: TRBV30; D gene: -; CDR3 protein: CASTEQRNYGYTF; CDR3 DNA: TGTGCCTCGACGGAACAGCGGAACTATGGCTACACCTTC
clone size: -; J gene: TRBJ2-7; V gene: TRBV19; D gene: TRBD1; CDR3 protein: CASSNPGTGTYEQYF; CDR3 DNA: TGTGCCAGTAGTAACCCCGGGACAGGGACCTACGAGCAGTACTTC
clone size: -; J gene: TRBJ2-1; V gene: TRBV6-5; D gene: TRBD2; CDR3 protein: CASSYELAGGLRQFF; CDR3 DNA: TGTGCCAGCAGTTACGAACTAGCGGGGGGTTTGAGGCAGTTCTTC
clone size: few; J gene: TRBJ2-3; V gene: TRBV4-3; D gene: -; CDR3 protein: CASSPRLEPDTQYF; CDR3 DNA: TGCGCCAGCAGCCCCCGCCTAGAACCAGATACGCAGTATTTT
clone size: once; J gene: TRBJ1-2; V gene: TRBV13; D gene: -; CDR3 protein: CASSGSAPGLLNYGHTF; CDR3 DNA: TGTGCCAGCAGCGGGTCGGCTCCGGGACTCCTTAACTATGGCCACACCTTC
clone size: -; J gene: TRBJ1-4; V gene: TRBV19; D gene: TRBD1; CDR3 protein: CASSRAGTANEKLFF; CDR3 DNA: TGTGCCAGTAGTAGGGCCGGGACAGCGAATGAAAAACTGTTTTTT
clone size: -; J gene: TRBJ2-7; V gene: TRBV4-2; D gene: TRBD2; CDR3 protein: CASSQQAGTSGRYEQYF; CDR3 DNA: TGTGCCAGCAGCCAGCAAGCCGGGACTAGCGGGAGATACGAGCAGTACTTC
clone size: -; J gene: TRBJ2-2; V gene: TRBV30; D gene: -; CDR3 protein: CAWSVGVFAGELFF; CDR3 DNA: TGTGCCTGGAGTGTAGGAGTTTTCGCCGGGGAGCTGTTTTTT
clone size: -; J gene: TRBJ2-3; V gene: TRBV5-1; D gene: -; CDR3 protein: CASSSQVSLTDTQYF; CDR3 DNA: TGCGCCAGCAGCTCCCAGGTTTCCCTCACAGATACGCAGTATTTT
clone size: -; J gene: TRBJ1-5; V gene: TRBV4-2; D gene: TRBD1; CDR3 protein: CASSQEAGTGVQPQHF; CDR3 DNA: TGTGCCAGCAGCCAAGAGGCTGGGACAGGGGTTCAGCCCCAGCATTTT
clone size: few; J gene: TRBJ2-2; V gene: TRBV7-9; D gene: TRBD1; CDR3 protein: CASSPGQGFYTGELFF; CDR3 DNA: TGTGCCAGCAGTCCGGGACAGGGGTTCTACACCGGGGAGCTGTTTTTT
clone size: -; J gene: TRBJ1-1; V gene: TRBV28; D gene: -; CDR3 protein: CASRKPQGHNTEAFF; CDR3 DNA: TGTGCCAGCAGAAAACCTCAGGGGCATAACACTGAAGCTTTCTTT
clone size: -; J gene: TRBJ2-7; V gene: TRBV7-8; D gene: TRBD2; CDR3 protein: CASSLVGGLASEQYF; CDR3 DNA: TGTGCCAGCAGCTTAGTTGGGGGACTAGCTTCCGAGCAGTACTTC
clone size: -; J gene: TRBJ1-5; V gene: TRBV30; D gene: -; CDR3 protein: CAWASGVNQPQHF; CDR3 DNA: TGTGCCTGGGCGTCAGGGGTCAATCAGCCCCAGCATTTT
clone size: -; J gene: TRBJ2-7; V gene: TRBV27; D gene: TRBD2; CDR3 protein: CASRSLAGGGHEQYF; CDR3 DNA: TGTGCCAGCAGGAGCCTAGCGGGAGGCGGCCACGAGCAGTACTTC
clone size: -; J gene: TRBJ1-3; V gene: TRBV29-1; D gene: -; CDR3 protein: CSVQEGLGGNTIYF; CDR3 DNA: TGCAGCGTCCAAGAGGGTCTCGGCGGAAACACCATATATTTT
clone size: -; J gene: TRBJ2-3; V gene: TRBV6-5; D gene: -; CDR3 protein: CASSPLRGVTDTQYF; CDR3 DNA: TGTGCCAGCAGTCCACTCCGCGGGGTAACAGATACGCAGTATTTT
clone size: -; J gene: TRBJ1-1; V gene: TRBV6-5; D gene: TRBD1; CDR3 protein: CASSYTGGRAEAFF; CDR3 DNA: TGTGCCAGCAGTTACACAGGGGGGAGGGCTGAAGCTTTCTTT
clone size: -; J gene: TRBJ2-7; V gene: TRBV9; D gene: -; CDR3 protein: CASSEWTAPIYEQYF; CDR3 DNA: TGTGCCAGCAGCGAATGGACAGCCCCTATCTACGAGCAGTACTTC
clone size: -; J gene: TRBJ1-1; V gene: TRBV5-1; D gene: -; CDR3 protein: CASSSPPGTSWNTEAFF; CDR3 DNA: TGCGCCAGCAGCTCCCCCCCGGGGACTTCGTGGAACACTGAAGCTTTCTTT
clone size: -; J gene: TRBJ1-6; V gene: TRBV19; D gene: TRBD1; CDR3 protein: CASSIKNRGTNNSPLHF; CDR3 DNA: TGTGCCAGTAGTATTAAGAACAGGGGAACGAATAATTCACCCCTCCACTTT
clone size: -; J gene: TRBJ1-4; V gene: TRBV19; D gene: -; CDR3 protein: CASSMATGPRYEKLFF; CDR3 DNA: TGTGCCAGTAGTATGGCTACAGGACCCCGTTATGAAAAACTGTTTTTT
clone size: once; J gene: TRBJ1-6; V gene: TRBV4-2; D gene: -; CDR3 protein: CASLLSAGTSYNSPLHF; CDR3 DNA: TGTGCCAGCCTCTTAAGCGCGGGAACCTCCTATAATTCACCCCTCCACTTT
clone size: few; J gene: TRBJ2-1; V gene: TRBV30; D gene: -; CDR3 protein: CAWSADSYNEQFF; CDR3 DNA: TGTGCCTGGAGTGCAGACTCTTACAATGAGCAGTTCTTC
clone size: -; J gene: TRBJ2-3; V gene: TRBV6-5; D gene: -; CDR3 protein: CASQGTTDTQYF; CDR3 DNA: TGTGCCAGCCAGGGAACCACAGATACGCAGTATTTT
clone size: -; J gene: TRBJ2-3; V gene: TRBV9; D gene: -; CDR3 protein: CASSLMQGASTDTQYF; CDR3 DNA: TGTGCCAGCAGCCTAATGCAGGGCGCTAGCACAGATACGCAGTATTTT
clone size: -; J gene: TRBJ1-1; V gene: TRBV2; D gene: -; CDR3 protein: CASQIPPGISEAFF; CDR3 DNA: TGTGCCAGCCAAATCCCTCCCGGGATCTCTGAAGCTTTCTTT
clone size: once; J gene: TRBJ2-6; V gene: TRBV4-1; D gene: -; CDR3 protein: CASSPSGSGANVLTF; CDR3 DNA: TGCGCCAGCAGCCCCTCAGGCTCTGGGGCCAACGTCCTGACTTTC
clone size: few; J gene: TRBJ2-5; V gene: TRBV5-1; D gene: -; CDR3 protein: CASTRGGETQYF; CDR3 DNA: TGCGCCAGCACCAGAGGAGGAGAGACCCAGTACTTC
clone size: -; J gene: TRBJ1-2; V gene: TRBV5-1; D gene: TRBD1; CDR3 protein: CASSLELGQAGYGYTF; CDR3 DNA: TGCGCCAGCAGCTTGGAATTGGGACAGGCCGGCTATGGCTACACCTTC
clone size: -; J gene: TRBJ2-7; V gene: TRBV11-2; D gene: TRBD2; CDR3 protein: CASSPRLAGATYEQYF; CDR3 DNA: TGTGCCAGCAGCCCTCGACTAGCGGGGGCCACCTACGAGCAGTACTTC
clone size: once; J gene: TRBJ2-7; V gene: TRBV12-5; D gene: TRBD1; CDR3 protein: CASGLVKDRGRLDEQYF; CDR3 DNA: TGTGCTAGTGGTTTGGTAAAAGACAGGGGGCGCCTGGACGAGCAGTACTTC
clone size: -; J gene: TRBJ1-1; V gene: TRBV2; D gene: TRBD1; CDR3 protein: CASRWTGGEAFF; CDR3 DNA: TGTGCCAGCAGATGGACAGGGGGTGAAGCTTTCTTT
clone size: -; J gene: TRBJ1-5; V gene: TRBV7-2; D gene: -; CDR3 protein: CASSLGQRDQPQHF; CDR3 DNA: TGTGCCAGCAGCTTGGGGCAGAGAGATCAGCCCCAGCATTTT
clone size: -; J gene: TRBJ2-1; V gene: TRBV18; D gene: TRBD2; CDR3 protein: CASSPNEGLAGGNEQFF; CDR3 DNA: TGTGCCAGCTCACCCAATGAGGGACTAGCGGGGGGAAATGAGCAGTTCTTC
clone size: -; J gene: TRBJ2-7; V gene: TRBV21-1; D gene: -; CDR3 protein: CASSKGIRGKISYEQYF; CDR3 DNA: TGTGCCAGCAGCAAAGGAATACGGGGAAAGATCTCCTACGAGCAGTACTTC